The rows below give T cell receptor beta chains drawn from one sample of a study of brain T cells in children with intractable seizures. Assay used: immunoSEQ multiplex PCR; TCRdb lists only in-frame clones, some missing. The sample includes 7,500 to 10,000 clones, over 65% of them seen just once. This material consisted of resected brain tissue, taken at surgery. The origin of the receptors is a girl aged 2 to 10 with tuberous sclerosis and intractable seizures. CDR3s include the opening cysteine and the closing phenylalanine or tryptophan. Each record gives: J gene, clone size, D gene, V gene, CDR3 protein, CDR3 DNA. The D gene is left open where the match is weak. Clone sizes are given selectively: once, few, many, or a class where the clone is expanded.

J: TRBJ1-1; size: .; D: TRBD1; V: TRBV6-5; CDR3: CASSYRDRATEAFF; DNA: TGTGCCAGCAGTTACAGGGACAGGGCTACTGAAGCTTTCTTT
J: TRBJ1-4; size: .; D: .; V: TRBV6-5; CDR3: CASTNSPNEKLFF; DNA: TGTGCCAGCACGAATTCCCCAAATGAAAAACTGTTTTTT
J: TRBJ2-3; size: few; D: TRBD2; V: TRBV7-3; CDR3: CASSSGGGASDTQYF; DNA: TGTGCCAGCAGCTCTGGCGGGGGGGCCTCAGATACGCAGTATTTT
J: TRBJ1-1; size: .; D: .; V: TRBV2; CDR3: CASSVAGTEAFF; DNA: TGTGCCAGCAGTGTAGCGGGCACTGAAGCTTTCTTT
J: TRBJ2-1; size: .; D: .; V: TRBV12-3/TRBV12-4; CDR3: CASRRTPPNEQFF; DNA: TGTGCCAGCAGGAGGACCCCCCCCAATGAGCAGTTCTTC
J: TRBJ1-1; size: .; D: .; V: TRBV14; CDR3: CASSQAGMNTEAFF; DNA: TGTGCCAGCAGCCAAGCAGGGATGAACACTGAAGCTTTCTTT
J: TRBJ1-6; size: once; D: .; V: TRBV19; CDR3: CASTPSGGSSPLHF; DNA: TGTGCCAGTACCCCGTCGGGGGGGAGTTCACCCCTCCACTTT
J: TRBJ1-6; size: .; D: .; V: TRBV10-3; CDR3: CAISESWTDNSPLHF; DNA: TGTGCCATCAGTGAGTCGTGGACAGATAATTCACCCCTCCACTTT
J: TRBJ1-1; size: .; D: .; V: TRBV19; CDR3: CASSIDTGSEAFF; DNA: TGTGCCAGTAGTATAGATACGGGAAGTGAAGCTTTCTTT
J: TRBJ2-5; size: .; D: .; V: TRBV27; CDR3: CASSLLVPDPGQETQYF; DNA: TGTGCCAGCAGTTTATTAGTCCCGGACCCTGGCCAGGAGACCCAGTACTTC
J: TRBJ2-1; size: .; D: TRBD2; V: TRBV24-1; CDR3: CATSDPGLAGGNYNEQFF; DNA: TGTGCCACCAGTGATCCGGGACTAGCGGGGGGGAATTACAATGAGCAGTTCTTC
J: TRBJ2-5; size: .; D: TRBD1; V: TRBV6-2/TRBV6-3; CDR3: CASSYTGGGETQYF; DNA: TGTGCCAGCAGTTACACAGGGGGAGGAGAGACCCAGTACTTC
J: TRBJ2-6; size: .; D: TRBD2; V: TRBV9; CDR3: CASSVTRTSGGGGANVLTF; DNA: TGTGCCAGCAGCGTAACCCGGACTAGCGGGGGGGGCGGGGCCAACGTCCTGACTTTC
J: TRBJ1-6; size: .; D: .; V: TRBV5-1; CDR3: CASSREGTYNSPLHF; DNA: TGCGCCAGCAGCAGGGAGGGGACCTATAATTCACCCCTCCACTTT
J: TRBJ1-1; size: .; D: TRBD1; V: TRBV10-1; CDR3: CAIDRVGDTEAFF; DNA: TGCGCCATCGACAGGGTCGGAGACACTGAAGCTTTCTTT
J: TRBJ1-5; size: .; D: .; V: TRBV11-2; CDR3: CASSLDRVVSGHQPQHF; DNA: TGTGCCAGCAGCTTAGATCGGGTAGTATCAGGCCATCAGCCCCAGCATTTT
J: TRBJ1-2; size: once; D: TRBD1; V: TRBV6-5; CDR3: CASRVPGQSRYGYTF; DNA: TGTGCCAGCAGGGTACCGGGACAGAGCCGCTATGGCTACACCTTC
J: TRBJ1-1; size: .; D: .; V: TRBV4-1; CDR3: CASSQDMLGSAGNTEAFF; DNA: TGCGCCAGCAGCCAAGATATGTTGGGGTCAGCGGGGAACACTGAAGCTTTCTTT